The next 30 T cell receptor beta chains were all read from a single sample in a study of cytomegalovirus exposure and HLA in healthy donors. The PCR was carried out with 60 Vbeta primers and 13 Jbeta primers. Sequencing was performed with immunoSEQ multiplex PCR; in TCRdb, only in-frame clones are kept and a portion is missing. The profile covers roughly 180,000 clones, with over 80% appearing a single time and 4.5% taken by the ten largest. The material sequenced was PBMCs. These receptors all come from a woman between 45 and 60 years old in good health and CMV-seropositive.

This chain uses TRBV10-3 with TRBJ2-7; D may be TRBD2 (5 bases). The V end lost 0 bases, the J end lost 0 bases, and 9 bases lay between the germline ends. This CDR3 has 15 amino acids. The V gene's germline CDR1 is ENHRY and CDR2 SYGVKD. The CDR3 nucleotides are TGTGCCATCAGTGAGTCGCATCGGGGCTCCTACGAGCAGTACTTC. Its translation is CAISESHRGSYEQYF.

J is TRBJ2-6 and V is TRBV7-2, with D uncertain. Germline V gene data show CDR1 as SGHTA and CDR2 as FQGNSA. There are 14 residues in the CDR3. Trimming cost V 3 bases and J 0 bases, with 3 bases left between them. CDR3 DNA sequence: TGTGCCAGCAGCTTCTACTCTGGGGCCAACGTCCTGACTTTC. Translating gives CASSFYSGANVLTF.

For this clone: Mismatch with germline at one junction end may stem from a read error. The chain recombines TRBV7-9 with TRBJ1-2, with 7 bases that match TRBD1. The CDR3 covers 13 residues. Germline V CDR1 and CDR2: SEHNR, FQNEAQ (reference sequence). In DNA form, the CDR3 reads TGTTCCAGCAGCCACGGGGGACAGTCAGGTTACACCTTC. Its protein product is CSSSHGGQSGYTF.

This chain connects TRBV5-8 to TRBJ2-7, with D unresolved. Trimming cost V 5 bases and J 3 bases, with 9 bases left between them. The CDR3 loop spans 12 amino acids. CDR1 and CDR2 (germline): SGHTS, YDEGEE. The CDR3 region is CASSLTHYEQYF. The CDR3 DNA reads TGTGCCAGCAGTTTGACTCACTACGAGCAGTACTTC.

CDR3 sequence: CASSNQGRTFETNYGYTF. CDR3 bases: TGTGCCAGTAGTAATCAGGGAAGGACCTTCGAGACTAACTATGGCTACACCTTC. The V gene is TRBV19, the J gene TRBJ1-2; TRBD1 is a possible D gene (5 bases). The CDR3 is 18 amino acids. Trimming removed 4 bases at V and 0 bases at J, with 21 bases between. Germline V gene sequence: CDR1 LNHDA, CDR2 SQIVND (reference sequence).

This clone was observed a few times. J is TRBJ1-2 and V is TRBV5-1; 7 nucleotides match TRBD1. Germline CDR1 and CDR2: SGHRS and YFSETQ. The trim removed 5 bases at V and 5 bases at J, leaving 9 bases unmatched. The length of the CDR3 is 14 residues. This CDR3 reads CASSLGTAVYGYTF. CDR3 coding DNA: TGCGCCAGCAGTTTAGGGACAGCGGTATATGGCTACACCTTC.

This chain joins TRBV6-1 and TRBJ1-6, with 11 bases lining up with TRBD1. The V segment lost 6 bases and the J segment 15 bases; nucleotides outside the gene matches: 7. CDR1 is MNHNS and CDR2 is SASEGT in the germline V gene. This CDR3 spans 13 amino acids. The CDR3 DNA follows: TGTGCCAGCAGCCGGGACAGGGGGTTTCTCCTCCACTTT. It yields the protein CASSRDRGFLLHF.

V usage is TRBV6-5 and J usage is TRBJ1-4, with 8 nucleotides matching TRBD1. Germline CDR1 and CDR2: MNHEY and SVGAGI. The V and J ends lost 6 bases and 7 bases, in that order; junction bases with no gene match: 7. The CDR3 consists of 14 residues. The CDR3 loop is CASRNTGGSEKLFF. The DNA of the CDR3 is TGTGCCAGCAGGAACACAGGGGGTAGTGAAAAACTGTTTTTT.

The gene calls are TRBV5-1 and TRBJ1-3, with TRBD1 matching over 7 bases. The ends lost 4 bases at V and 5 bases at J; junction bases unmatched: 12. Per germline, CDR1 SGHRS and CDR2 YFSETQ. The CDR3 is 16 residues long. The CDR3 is CASSHTTRGSRNTIYF. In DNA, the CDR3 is TGCGCCAGCAGCCACACAACCAGGGGGTCTAGAAACACCATATATTTT.

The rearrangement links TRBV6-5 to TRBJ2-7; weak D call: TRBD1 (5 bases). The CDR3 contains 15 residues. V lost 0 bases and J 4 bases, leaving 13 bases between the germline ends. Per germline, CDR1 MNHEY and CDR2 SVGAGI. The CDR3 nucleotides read TGTGCCAGCAGTTACTCGGACACTTCCCATTACGAGCAGTACTTC. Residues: CASSYSDTSHYEQYF.

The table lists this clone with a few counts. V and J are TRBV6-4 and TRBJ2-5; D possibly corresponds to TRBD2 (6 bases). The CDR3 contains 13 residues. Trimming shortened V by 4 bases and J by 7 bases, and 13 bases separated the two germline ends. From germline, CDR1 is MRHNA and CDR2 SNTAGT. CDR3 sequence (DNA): TGTGCCAGCAGTGTGGAGGGCGGCTCGACCCAGTACTTC. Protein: CASSVEGGSTQYF.

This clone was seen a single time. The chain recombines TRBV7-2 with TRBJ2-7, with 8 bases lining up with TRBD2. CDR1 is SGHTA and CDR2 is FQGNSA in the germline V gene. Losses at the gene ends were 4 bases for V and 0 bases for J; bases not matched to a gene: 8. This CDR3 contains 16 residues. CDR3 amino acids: CASSSNGGGSSYEQYF. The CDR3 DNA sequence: TGTGCCAGCAGCTCAAACGGCGGGGGGAGCTCCTACGAGCAGTACTTC.

The CDR3 loop reads CASSLGSTYEQYF. DNA for the CDR3: TGCGCCAGCAGCTTGGGCAGTACCTACGAGCAGTACTTC. The gene calls are TRBV5-1 and TRBJ2-7; D is ambiguous. This CDR3 has 13 residues. V lost 0 bases, J lost 2 bases, and 6 bases lay in between. CDR1 SGHRS and CDR2 YFSETQ come from the germline V gene. The complete variable domain, with remaining parts taken from reference TRBV5-1 and TRBJ2-7, reads KAGVTQTPRYLIKTRGQQVTLSCSPISGHRSVSWYQQTPGQGLQFLFEYFSETQRNKGNFPGRFSGRQFSNSRSEMNVSTLELGDSALYLCASSLGSTYEQYFGPGTRLTVT.

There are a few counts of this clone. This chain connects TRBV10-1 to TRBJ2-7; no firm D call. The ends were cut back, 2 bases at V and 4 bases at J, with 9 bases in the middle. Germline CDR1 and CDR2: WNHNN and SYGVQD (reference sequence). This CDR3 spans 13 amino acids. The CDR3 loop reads CASSEGLAYEQYF. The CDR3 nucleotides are TGCGCCAGCAGTGAGGGCCTGGCTTACGAGCAGTACTTC.

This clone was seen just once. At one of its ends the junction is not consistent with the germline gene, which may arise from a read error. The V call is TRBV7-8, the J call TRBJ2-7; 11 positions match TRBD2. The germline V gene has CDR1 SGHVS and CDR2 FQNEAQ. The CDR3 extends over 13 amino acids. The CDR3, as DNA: TGTGCCAGCAGCTCAAGGACTAGCGGGTGGGGATTCTTC. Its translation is CASSSRTSGWGFF.

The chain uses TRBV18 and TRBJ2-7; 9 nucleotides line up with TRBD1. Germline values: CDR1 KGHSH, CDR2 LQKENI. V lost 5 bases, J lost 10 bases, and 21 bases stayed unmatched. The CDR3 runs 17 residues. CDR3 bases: TGTGCCAGCTCATCCACAGCCGGGACAGGGAGTCAGATCTCCCAGTACTTC. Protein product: CASSSTAGTGSQISQYF.

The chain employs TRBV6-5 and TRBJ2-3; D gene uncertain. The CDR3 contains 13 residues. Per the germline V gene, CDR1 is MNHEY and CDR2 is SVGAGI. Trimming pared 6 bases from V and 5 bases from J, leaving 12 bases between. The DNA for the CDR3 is TGTGCCAGCAGACACCCGGGTATAGATACGCAGTATTTT. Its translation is CASRHPGIDTQYF.

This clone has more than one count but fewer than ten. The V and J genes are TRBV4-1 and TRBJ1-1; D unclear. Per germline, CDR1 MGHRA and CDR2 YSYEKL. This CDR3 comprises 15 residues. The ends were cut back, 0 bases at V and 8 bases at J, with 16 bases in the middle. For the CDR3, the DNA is TGCGCCAGCAGCCAAGAAACAACCCTAGGAGGGGAAGCTTTCTTT. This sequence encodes CASSQETTLGGEAFF.

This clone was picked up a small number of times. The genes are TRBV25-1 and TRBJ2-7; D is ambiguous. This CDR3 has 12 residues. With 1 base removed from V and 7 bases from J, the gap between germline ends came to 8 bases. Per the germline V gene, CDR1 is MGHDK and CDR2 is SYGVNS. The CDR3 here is CASSESWAEQYF. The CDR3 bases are TGTGCCAGCAGTGAATCTTGGGCGGAGCAGTACTTC.

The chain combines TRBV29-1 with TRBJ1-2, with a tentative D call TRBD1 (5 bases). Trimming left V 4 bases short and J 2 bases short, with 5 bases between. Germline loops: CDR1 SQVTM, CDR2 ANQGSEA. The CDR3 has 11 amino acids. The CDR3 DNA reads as TGCAGCGTTGCAGGGAACTATGGCTACACCTTC. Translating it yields CSVAGNYGYTF.

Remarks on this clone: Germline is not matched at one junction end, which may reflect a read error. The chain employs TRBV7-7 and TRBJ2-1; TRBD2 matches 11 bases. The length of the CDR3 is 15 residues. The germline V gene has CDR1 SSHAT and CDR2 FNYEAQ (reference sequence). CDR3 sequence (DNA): TGTGCTAGCAGCTTAGCGGGGGGGGCAAGTAATGAGCAGTTCTTC. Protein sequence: CASSLAGGASNEQFF.

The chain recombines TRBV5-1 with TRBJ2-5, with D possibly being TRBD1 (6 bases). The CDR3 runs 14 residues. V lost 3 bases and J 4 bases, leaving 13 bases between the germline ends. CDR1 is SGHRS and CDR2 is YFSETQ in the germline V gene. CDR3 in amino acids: CASSSGVSGETQYF. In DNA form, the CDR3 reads TGCGCCAGCAGCTCAGGGGTATCTGGAGAGACCCAGTACTTC.

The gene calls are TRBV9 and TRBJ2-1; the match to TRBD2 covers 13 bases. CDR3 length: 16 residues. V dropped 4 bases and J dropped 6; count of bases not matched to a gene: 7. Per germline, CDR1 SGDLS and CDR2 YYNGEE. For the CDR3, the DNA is TGTGCCAGCAGCACCAGACTAGCGGGAGGCCCCAATGAGCAGTTCTTC. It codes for CASSTRLAGGPNEQFF.

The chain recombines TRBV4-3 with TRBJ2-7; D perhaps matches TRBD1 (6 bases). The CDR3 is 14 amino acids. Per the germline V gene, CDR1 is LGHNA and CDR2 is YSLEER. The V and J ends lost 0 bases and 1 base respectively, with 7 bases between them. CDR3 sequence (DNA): TGCGCCAGCAGCCAAGACAGGGGATCCTACGAGCAGTACTTC. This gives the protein CASSQDRGSYEQYF.

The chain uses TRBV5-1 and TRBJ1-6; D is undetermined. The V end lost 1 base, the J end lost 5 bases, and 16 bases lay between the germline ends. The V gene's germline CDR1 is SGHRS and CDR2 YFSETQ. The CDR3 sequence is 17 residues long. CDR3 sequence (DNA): TGCGCCAGCAGCTTGAAAGAACGGGGAGGAGATAATTCACCCCTCCACTTT. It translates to CASSLKERGGDNSPLHF.

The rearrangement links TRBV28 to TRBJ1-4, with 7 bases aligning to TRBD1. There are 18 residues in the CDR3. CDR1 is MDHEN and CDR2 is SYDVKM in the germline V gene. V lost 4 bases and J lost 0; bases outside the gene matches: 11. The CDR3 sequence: CASSYTGRGLTTNEKLFF. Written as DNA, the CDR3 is TGTGCCAGCAGTTACACGGGCAGGGGGTTAACAACTAATGAAAAACTGTTTTTT.

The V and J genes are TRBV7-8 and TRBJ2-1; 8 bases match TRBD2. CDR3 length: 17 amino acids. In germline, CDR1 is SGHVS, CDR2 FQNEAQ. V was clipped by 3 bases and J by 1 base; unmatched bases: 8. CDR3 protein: CASSLPGGGGSYNEQFF. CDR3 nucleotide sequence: TGTGCCAGCAGCTTGCCGGGGGGGGGCGGATCCTACAATGAGCAGTTCTTC. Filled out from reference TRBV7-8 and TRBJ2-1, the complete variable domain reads GAGVSQSPRYKVAKRGQDVALRCDPISGHVSLFWYQQALGQGPEFLTYFQNEAQLDKSGLPSDRFFAERPEGSVSTLKIQRTQQEDSAVYLCASSLPGGGGSYNEQFFGPGTRLTVL.

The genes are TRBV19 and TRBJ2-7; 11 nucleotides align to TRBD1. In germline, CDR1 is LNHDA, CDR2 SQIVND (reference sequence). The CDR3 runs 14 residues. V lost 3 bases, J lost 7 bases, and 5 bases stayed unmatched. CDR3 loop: CASSIGQGAGEQYF. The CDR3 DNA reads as TGTGCCAGTAGTATCGGACAGGGGGCGGGTGAGCAGTACTTC.

Here the CDR3 DNA reads TGCGCCAGCAGCTGGGAGAGAGGCACTGAAGCTTTCTTT. Translated, it gives CASSWERGTEAFF. The V gene is TRBV5-1, the J gene TRBJ1-1; D call uncertain. CDR3 length: 13 residues. Trimming stripped 3 bases from V and 4 bases from J, with 10 bases between. CDR1 SGHRS and CDR2 YFSETQ come from the germline V gene. Based on the CDR3 plus reference TRBV5-1 and TRBJ1-1, the full variable domain is KAGVTQTPRYLIKTRGQQVTLSCSPISGHRSVSWYQQTPGQGLQFLFEYFSETQRNKGNFPGRFSGRQFSNSRSEMNVSTLELGDSALYLCASSWERGTEAFFGQGTRLTVV.

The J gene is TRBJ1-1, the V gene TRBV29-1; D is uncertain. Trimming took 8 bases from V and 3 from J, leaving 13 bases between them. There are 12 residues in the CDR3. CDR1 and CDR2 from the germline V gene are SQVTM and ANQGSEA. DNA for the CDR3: TGCAGCTCCGGACGGGGAGACACTGAAGCTTTCTTT. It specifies CSSGRGDTEAFF.